This T cell receptor beta chain emerged from a study of cytomegalovirus exposure and HLA in healthy donors. Points from the study as a whole: Approximately 160 TCR beta chains were listed as cytomegalovirus-associated. TCR beta V- and J-gene trimming, according to a later analysis, was linked to a missense DCLRE1C variant.

On this clone: Its antigen is unidentified.

PCR was performed using 60 Vbeta and 13 Jbeta primers. The repertoire was sequenced with immunoSEQ multiplex PCR; TCRdb's copy has only in-frame clones and lacks some. The sample holds about 41,000 clones. Looked up from germline, CDR1 is LGHNT and CDR2 is FRNRAP. V shed 3 bases and J shed 0 bases, with 5 bases lying between them. This CDR3 is built from 13 residues. The V gene is TRBV12-5, the J gene TRBJ1-1; D remains unclear. The TCR comes from a man younger than 40 in good health and CMV-seronegative. Sample: PBMCs. CDR3 bases: TGTGCTAGTGGTTTAGAGATGAACACTGAAGCTTTCTTT. Translating gives CASGLEMNTEAFF.